This is a list of T cell receptor beta chains from one sample in a study of blood T cells in healthy people across ages. MiXCR, run by TCRdb on the 5' RACE reads, gives a single entry per CDR3 protein. This table holds 540,000 or so distinct CDR3 sequences, more than 45% found once. Sequenced material: blood. These receptor sequences come from an elderly man in good health. The CDR3 runs from the conserved cysteine through the conserved F or W. The order of the fields is V gene, J gene, CDR3 length, D gene, CDR3 protein. D genes are given only for firm matches.

v_call: TRBV10-3
j_call: TRBJ1-1
cdr3_length: 16
d_call: -
cdr3_aa: CAISESPDKMGTEAFF

v_call: TRBV7-3
j_call: TRBJ1-1
cdr3_length: 13
d_call: -
cdr3_aa: CASRLGRNTEAFF

v_call: TRBV6-1
j_call: TRBJ1-2
cdr3_length: 14
d_call: TRBD1
cdr3_aa: CASNLGDSNYGYTF

v_call: TRBV12-3/TRBV12-4
j_call: TRBJ2-5
cdr3_length: 13
d_call: -
cdr3_aa: CASNRAVHGEQYF

v_call: TRBV11-3
j_call: -
cdr3_length: 13
d_call: TRBD1
cdr3_aa: CASSTGQGDEQYF

v_call: TRBV29-1
j_call: TRBJ2-7
cdr3_length: 13
d_call: -
cdr3_aa: CSVRPMGSYEQYF

v_call: TRBV21-1
j_call: TRBJ1-5
cdr3_length: 15
d_call: -
cdr3_aa: CASSNPAADNQPQHF

v_call: TRBV5-1
j_call: TRBJ2-2
cdr3_length: 15
d_call: TRBD1
cdr3_aa: CASRDRSSNTGELFF

v_call: TRBV4-3
j_call: TRBJ1-2
cdr3_length: 16
d_call: TRBD1
cdr3_aa: CASSQEAGGTNYGYTF

v_call: TRBV28
j_call: TRBJ2-7
cdr3_length: 13
d_call: -
cdr3_aa: CASSLGSKAEQYF

v_call: TRBV9
j_call: TRBJ1-6
cdr3_length: 13
d_call: -
cdr3_aa: CASSELTNSPLHF

v_call: TRBV5-1
j_call: TRBJ2-3
cdr3_length: 15
d_call: -
cdr3_aa: CASSPSEVPTDTQYF

v_call: TRBV7-2
j_call: TRBJ1-1
cdr3_length: 14
d_call: TRBD1
cdr3_aa: CASSLDRDLIEAFF

v_call: TRBV7-8
j_call: TRBJ1-1
cdr3_length: 13
d_call: -
cdr3_aa: CASSFDSGTEAFF

v_call: TRBV20-1
j_call: TRBJ2-3
cdr3_length: 14
d_call: -
cdr3_aa: CSVPTNPRGGTQYF

v_call: TRBV4-3
j_call: TRBJ1-5
cdr3_length: 16
d_call: TRBD1
cdr3_aa: CASSQQTGRLNQPQHF

v_call: TRBV25-1
j_call: TRBJ1-3
cdr3_length: 15
d_call: -
cdr3_aa: CASSEYGYTGNTIYF

v_call: TRBV25-1
j_call: TRBJ2-7
cdr3_length: 13
d_call: -
cdr3_aa: CASSYEPLGEQYF

v_call: TRBV11-2
j_call: TRBJ2-1
cdr3_length: 13
d_call: -
cdr3_aa: CASSPGYRGEQFF

v_call: TRBV4-1
j_call: TRBJ2-2
cdr3_length: 12
d_call: -
cdr3_aa: CASSLGSGELFF

v_call: TRBV3-1
j_call: TRBJ2-7
cdr3_length: 15
d_call: TRBD1
cdr3_aa: CASSQAGTVFYEQYF

v_call: TRBV30
j_call: TRBJ1-1
cdr3_length: 14
d_call: TRBD1
cdr3_aa: CAWSMGQLNTEAFF

v_call: TRBV4-3
j_call: TRBJ2-1
cdr3_length: 16
d_call: -
cdr3_aa: CASSPGSGLAYNEQFF

v_call: TRBV6-5
j_call: TRBJ1-4
cdr3_length: 15
d_call: -
cdr3_aa: CASSYHGAGKEKLFF

v_call: TRBV7-2
j_call: -
cdr3_length: 15
d_call: TRBD1
cdr3_aa: CASSPGTGDWETQYF

v_call: TRBV12-3/TRBV12-4
j_call: TRBJ2-1
cdr3_length: 12
d_call: -
cdr3_aa: CASSFRDNEQFF

v_call: TRBV2
j_call: TRBJ2-2
cdr3_length: 15
d_call: TRBD2
cdr3_aa: CASRRLAANTGELFF

v_call: TRBV6-6
j_call: TRBJ2-7
cdr3_length: 12
d_call: -
cdr3_aa: CASSYAAGEQYF

v_call: TRBV7-2
j_call: TRBJ2-3
cdr3_length: 15
d_call: -
cdr3_aa: CASSLFGSLTDTQYF

v_call: TRBV2
j_call: TRBJ2-5
cdr3_length: 14
d_call: -
cdr3_aa: CASRGGTAKETQYF

v_call: TRBV5-1
j_call: TRBJ2-1
cdr3_length: 15
d_call: -
cdr3_aa: CASSLGDARTDEQFF

v_call: TRBV6-5
j_call: TRBJ2-1
cdr3_length: 13
d_call: -
cdr3_aa: CASSYSQLREQFF

v_call: TRBV12-5
j_call: TRBJ1-1
cdr3_length: 16
d_call: -
cdr3_aa: CASGFWIQGRDTEAFF

v_call: TRBV7-2
j_call: TRBJ1-5
cdr3_length: 14
d_call: -
cdr3_aa: CASSRNRANQPQHF

v_call: TRBV7-3
j_call: TRBJ1-2
cdr3_length: 15
d_call: TRBD1
cdr3_aa: CASSADPGTGYGYTF

v_call: TRBV10-3
j_call: TRBJ2-5
cdr3_length: 14
d_call: -
cdr3_aa: CAISEDALVGTQYF

v_call: TRBV6-5
j_call: TRBJ1-2
cdr3_length: 13
d_call: -
cdr3_aa: CASSYSSRDGYTF

v_call: TRBV7-3
j_call: TRBJ2-1
cdr3_length: 14
d_call: TRBD2
cdr3_aa: CASSLMGRDNEQFF

v_call: TRBV5-6
j_call: TRBJ2-3
cdr3_length: 15
d_call: -
cdr3_aa: CASRSRAGNSDTQYF

v_call: TRBV3-1
j_call: TRBJ1-4
cdr3_length: 13
d_call: -
cdr3_aa: CASSPTGDEKLFF

v_call: TRBV20-1
j_call: TRBJ1-5
cdr3_length: 16
d_call: -
cdr3_aa: CSARGVRNLSNQPQHF

v_call: TRBV2
j_call: TRBJ2-1
cdr3_length: 14
d_call: -
cdr3_aa: CASSPSTGLNEQFF

v_call: TRBV6-5
j_call: TRBJ1-1
cdr3_length: 14
d_call: -
cdr3_aa: CASSDPGGNTEAFF

v_call: TRBV7-9
j_call: TRBJ2-1
cdr3_length: 15
d_call: -
cdr3_aa: CASSLGTRPYNEQFF

v_call: TRBV28
j_call: TRBJ2-7
cdr3_length: 14
d_call: TRBD1
cdr3_aa: CASSGTGGAYEQYF

v_call: TRBV29-1
j_call: TRBJ1-1
cdr3_length: 14
d_call: -
cdr3_aa: CSVDLGPMNTEAFF

v_call: TRBV7-2
j_call: TRBJ1-2
cdr3_length: 14
d_call: -
cdr3_aa: CASSLGWPSDGYTF

v_call: TRBV6-6
j_call: TRBJ2-6
cdr3_length: 15
d_call: -
cdr3_aa: CASSYGLSGANVLTF